This is a list of T cell receptor beta chains from one sample in a study of vaccination effects on CD4 cells after COVID-19. TCRdb's table, derived via immunoSEQ multiplex PCR, lists solely in-frame clones and lacks some. The profile covers approximately 61,000 clones, with 60% to 75% appearing a single time and about 1.2% taken by the ten largest. No antigen has been assigned to these receptors. The sample in question was CD4+ T cells from PBMCs cultured with HCoV-229E spike peptides, obtained after COVID-19 vaccination. Every receptor here comes from a human donor who received a COVID-19 vaccine. The CDR3 runs from the conserved cysteine through the conserved F or W. The D gene is left open where the match is weak. Rows may omit the clone size; those that give it use once, few, many or a size class.

D	V	size	J	DNA	CDR3
NA	TRBV6-5	NA	TRBJ1-4	TGTGCCAGCAGTTACGGAGGGGAAAAACTGTTTTTT	CASSYGGEKLFF
TRBD1	TRBV5-4	NA	TRBJ2-1	TGTGCCAGCAGCTTGAAGGGGGCCCCCTACAATGAGCAGTTCTTC	CASSLKGAPYNEQFF
NA	TRBV7-2	NA	TRBJ2-1	TGTGCCAGAGGGATTCCGAGCTCCTACAATGAGCAGTTCTTC	CARGIPSSYNEQFF
NA	TRBV9	few	TRBJ1-6	TGTGCCAGCAGCGTAGATGGGGGGCTGTCGACACCCCTCCACTTT	CASSVDGGLSTPLHF
NA	TRBV6-5	few	TRBJ1-6	TGTGCCAGCAGGAACTTCGGACGGTATAATTCACCCCTCCACTTT	CASRNFGRYNSPLHF
TRBD2	TRBV7-2	NA	TRBJ2-3	TGTGCCAGCAGCACCGGGGGGGCTCCAGATACGCAGTATTTT	CASSTGGAPDTQYF
TRBD2	TRBV7-9	NA	TRBJ2-2	TGTGCCAGCCCTCCCGGGACTAGTAGTAACACCGGGGAGCTGTTTTTT	CASPPGTSSNTGELFF
NA	TRBV6-5	NA	TRBJ2-3	TGTGCCAGCAGCCGACAGAGCACAGATACGCAGTATTTT	CASSRQSTDTQYF
NA	TRBV3-1/TRBV3-2	NA	TRBJ1-2	TGTGCCAGCAGCCTCTCTAACTATGGCTACACCTTC	CASSLSNYGYTF
TRBD2	TRBV28	few	TRBJ2-2	TGTGCCAGCAGTTTAGGCGGACTAGCGCGAACCGGGGAGCTGTTTTTT	CASSLGGLARTGELFF
NA	TRBV9	NA	TRBJ1-2	TGTGCCAGCAGCGTAGGGGTGGGAAGGGGGGACTATGGCTACACCTTC	CASSVGVGRGDYGYTF
NA	TRBV19	few	TRBJ2-1	TGTGCCAGTAGTATGCCAGGGTACGACAATGAGCAGTTCTTC	CASSMPGYDNEQFF
TRBD1	TRBV24-1	NA	TRBJ2-2	TGTGCCACCAGTGACGACAGGGCGGCGGACACCGGGGAGCTGTTTTTT	CATSDDRAADTGELFF
NA	TRBV4-2	NA	TRBJ1-4	TGTGCCAGCAGCCTCCATCTTTTTGCAACTAATGAAAAACTGTTTTTT	CASSLHLFATNEKLFF
NA	TRBV19	NA	TRBJ2-6	TGTGCCAGTAGTAGGGGGGCTGGGGCCAACGTCCTGACTTTC	CASSRGAGANVLTF
NA	TRBV30	NA	TRBJ1-5	TGTGCCTGGAGTGGAGGGGGCAATCAGCCCCAGCATTTT	CAWSGGGNQPQHF
NA	TRBV24-1	once	TRBJ2-3	TGTGCCACCAGTGACCCAGGGGTTGGGGATACGCAGTATTTT	CATSDPGVGDTQYF
TRBD1	TRBV25-1	NA	TRBJ1-6	TGTGCCAGCAGGGCAGACAGGGGGCTCGGTTCACCCCTCCACTTT	CASRADRGLGSPLHF
NA	TRBV11-2	NA	TRBJ2-3	TGTGCCAGCAGCTTTATCCAGGGCTACGGAGATACGCAGTATTTT	CASSFIQGYGDTQYF
NA	TRBV21-1	NA	TRBJ1-6	TGTGCCAGCAGCAAGAGTAGCTCCTATAATTCACCCCTCCACTTT	CASSKSSSYNSPLHF
NA	TRBV19	NA	TRBJ2-1	TGTGCCAGTTTGTTGTCGGGAGCAGTAACCTCTGGGGTGGGGGTTACTGAGCAGTTCTTC	CASLLSGAVTSGVGVTEQFF
NA	TRBV4-1	NA	TRBJ1-1	TGCGCCAGCAGCCCAGTCCAGGGAAAAGGCGACACTGAAGCTTTCTTT	CASSPVQGKGDTEAFF
TRBD1	TRBV4-1	NA	TRBJ2-3	TGCGCCAGCAGCTTATCCGGGACAGGGGCGGGAGACGATACGCAGTATTTT	CASSLSGTGAGDDTQYF
NA	TRBV4-1	NA	TRBJ2-5	TGCGCCAGCAGCCAAGTCGACAGAGAGACCCAGTACTTC	CASSQVDRETQYF
NA	TRBV19	NA	TRBJ1-1	TGTGCCAGTAAACCGAACATGAACACTGAAGCTTTCTTT	CASKPNMNTEAFF
NA	TRBV19	NA	TRBJ2-2	TGTGCCAGTAGTATTCGGGCCGGAGGGACCGGGGAGCTGTTTTTT	CASSIRAGGTGELFF
NA	TRBV7-2	NA	TRBJ1-2	TGTGCCAGCAGCTCCTCGGCCCCAGGGTATTATGGCTACACCTTC	CASSSSAPGYYGYTF
TRBD1	TRBV10-3	once	TRBJ1-2	TGTGCCATCAGTGAATCGGAGACAGGGCCGTATGGCTACACCTTC	CAISESETGPYGYTF
NA	TRBV3-1/TRBV3-2	NA	TRBJ2-1	TGTGCCAGCAGCCTATTAAGCTCCTACAATGAGCAGTTCTTC	CASSLLSSYNEQFF
NA	TRBV20-1	NA	TRBJ1-1	TGCAGTGCTAGTGTGGGACCCATGAACACTGAAGCTTTCTTT	CSASVGPMNTEAFF
NA	TRBV24-1	NA	TRBJ2-5	TGTGCCACCAGTGATGGCCAGGGGGGTAGTCAAGAGACCCAGTACTTC	CATSDGQGGSQETQYF
NA	TRBV20-1	NA	TRBJ2-1	TGCAGTGCCATCCCACACAATGAGCAGTTCTTC	CSAIPHNEQFF
TRBD1	TRBV14	NA	TRBJ2-3	TGTGCCAGCAGCAGCCCCGACAGGGCTGCGCAGTATTTT	CASSSPDRAAQYF
TRBD2	TRBV7-3	NA	TRBJ2-1	TGTGCCAGCAGCTTAAGCCTAGCGGGAGGCAATGAGCAGTTCTTC	CASSLSLAGGNEQFF
TRBD2	TRBV4-2	NA	TRBJ2-1	TGTGCCAGCAGCCAAGAACTAGCGGGGTTCAATGAGCAGTTCTTC	CASSQELAGFNEQFF
NA	TRBV28	few	TRBJ1-6	TGTGCCAGCAGCGGACGGACCTATAATTCACCCCTCCACTTT	CASSGRTYNSPLHF
TRBD2	TRBV7-9	few	TRBJ2-5	TGTGCCAGCAGCTTGACTTTGGGCGGGGGGTCCTCAAACCAGTACTTC	CASSLTLGGGSSNQYF
NA	TRBV19	few	TRBJ1-1	TGTGCCAGTAGTATCCCGGGGCTGAACACTGAAGCTTTCTTT	CASSIPGLNTEAFF